Following are 24 T cell receptor beta chains from one sample sequenced in a study of post-analysis software for immune sequencing data. Researchers reported that TCR beta cDNA libraries carried unique molecular identifiers. Using its own MiXCR run on the PCR reads, TCRdb lists one record per CDR3 protein. The sample consists of approximately 770,000 distinct CDR3 sequences, around 42% of them appearing once. No cognate antigen is known for these TCRs. Study findings and constraints: Controls showed lower frequencies than patients for roughly five TRBV segments, and TRBV5-6, TRBV5-1 and TRBV20-1 were among these.

The specimen sequenced was blood. These receptor sequences come from a girl under 18 with multiple sclerosis.

In its sample, this clonotype was seen a few times. This chain uses TRBV29-1 with TRBJ2-3; no clear D gene. Germline loops: CDR1 SQVTM, CDR2 ANQGSEA. CDR3 length: 13 residues. The V gene lost 7 bases and the J gene lost 4 bases, with 15 bases spanning the gap. CDR3 bases: TGCAGCGCCCATAGTTTTGGAGCAGATACGCAGTATTTT. Translation gives CSAHSFGADTQYF.

This clonotype was seen repeatedly, ten times or more. V is TRBV19 and J is TRBJ2-3; 9 bases fit TRBD2. Germline trimming cut 6 bases from V and 4 bases from J; bases unmatched to any gene: 2. The CDR3 is made up of 13 amino acids. Per germline, CDR1 LNHDA and CDR2 SQIVND (reference sequence). CDR3 sequence (DNA): TGTGCCAGTAGGACTAGCGGATCAGATACGCAGTATTTT. This gives the protein CASRTSGSDTQYF.

There are a few counts of this clonotype. The chain employs TRBV29-1 and TRBJ2-6, with D perhaps TRBD2 (6 bases). The V end was cut by 6 bases, the J end by 2 bases, with 14 bases between. The CDR3 runs 15 residues. The germline CDR1 and CDR2 sequences are SQVTM and ANQGSEA. CDR3 coding DNA: TGCAGCGTCCTCGGGGGTGGAACTGGGGCCAACGTCCTGACTTTC. It codes for CSVLGGGTGANVLTF.

A few counts support this clonotype. The chain employs TRBV27 and TRBJ1-2; 7 nucleotides agree with TRBD1. V lost 6 bases, J lost 7 bases, and 11 bases stayed unmatched. In germline, CDR1 is MNHEY, CDR2 SMNVEV (reference sequence). This CDR3 has 14 residues. The CDR3 sequence is CASSPRTGGPGYTF. The CDR3 region has the DNA TGTGCCAGCAGCCCCCGGACAGGCGGGCCTGGCTACACCTTC.

This clonotype has at least ten counts. Here the CDR3 reads CASSLSGASYNEQFF. The CDR3 bases are TGTGCCAGCAGCTTGTCGGGAGCAAGCTACAATGAGCAGTTCTTC. The chain couples TRBV7-2 to TRBJ2-1, with D possibly TRBD2 on 6 matching bases. The CDR3 has 15 residues. Trimming removed 3 bases at V and 3 bases at J, with 12 bases between. CDR1 SGHTA and CDR2 FQGNSA come from the germline V gene.

CDR3 DNA sequence: TGTGCCAGCAGCGACCAGAGCAATGAGCAGTTCTTC. Amino acid sequence: CASSDQSNEQFF. This rearrangement joins TRBV2 to TRBJ2-1; D is ambiguous. CDR1 SNHLY and CDR2 FYNNEI come from the germline V gene. Trimming stripped 6 bases from V and 6 bases from J, with 9 bases between. The CDR3 runs 12 residues.

This chain joins TRBV2 and TRBJ1-5; maybe TRBD1 (6 bases). The V end was cut by 5 bases, the J end by 2 bases, with 13 bases between. The germline gives CDR1 SNHLY, CDR2 FYNNEI. The CDR3 loop spans 15 amino acids. This chain's CDR3 is CASSNGRQGNQPQHF. In DNA form, the CDR3 reads TGTGCCAGCAGTAACGGTCGACAGGGCAATCAGCCCCAGCATTTT.

This clonotype was picked up a small number of times. This chain joins TRBV6-5 and TRBJ2-5; 8 bases match TRBD2. CDR3 length equals 17 residues. Trimming removed 0 bases from V and 5 bases from J; junction bases left unmatched: 11. Germline V CDR1 and CDR2: MNHEY, SVGAGI. Here the CDR3 DNA reads TGTGCCAGCAGTTACTCCCAGGGGCTAGCGGGTATGGAGACCCAGTACTTC. Translating it yields CASSYSQGLAGMETQYF.

This clonotype was seen at least ten times. The chain employs TRBV20-1 and TRBJ2-3, with 11 positions matching TRBD2. The CDR3 loop spans 14 amino acids. Germline V lookup: CDR1 DFQATT, CDR2 SNEGSKA (reference sequence). CDR3 protein: CSLGLAVPTDTQYF. Written as DNA, the CDR3 is TGCAGCTTGGGACTAGCGGTTCCCACAGATACGCAGTATTTT.

On this clonotype: The junction does not match germline at one end; this may be a read error. This chain links TRBV25-1 with TRBJ2-3, with D unclear. Germline V CDR1 and CDR2: MGHDK, SYGVNS. The CDR3 contains 11 residues. Written as DNA, the CDR3 is TGCGCCAGCAGTGATCGGGATACGCAGTATTTT. It specifies CASSDRDTQYF.

This clonotype showed up many times. Mismatch with germline at one junction end may stem from a read error. V is TRBV12-3 or TRBV12-4 and J is TRBJ1-1, with a weak D call TRBD1 (5 bases). The CDR3 covers 13 residues. The CDR3 DNA reads TGTGCCAGCAGCTTAGGGGTGAACACTGAAGCTTTCTTT. Its translation is CASSLGVNTEAFF.

The CDR3 loop reads CSASPFQGANIQYF. CDR3 bases: TGCAGTGCTAGCCCCTTCCAGGGCGCGAACATTCAGTACTTC. V and J are TRBV20-1 and TRBJ2-4, with D possibly being TRBD1 (5 bases). Looked up from germline, CDR1 is DFQATT and CDR2 is SNEGSKA (reference sequence). V lost 3 bases to trimming and J lost 7 bases, with 16 bases between them. CDR3 length: 14 amino acids.

This sequence joins TRBV7-6 and TRBJ2-1, with TRBD2 identical over 8 bases. The germline CDR1 and CDR2 sequences are SGHVS and FNYEAQ. There are 14 residues in the CDR3. Trimming at V came to 1 base and at J to 6 bases, leaving 2 bases not matched to a gene. The DNA of the CDR3 is TGTGCCAGCAGCTTAGACGGGAGGGTCAATGAGCAGTTCTTC. It translates to CASSLDGRVNEQFF. Variable domain in full (rest from reference TRBV7-6 and TRBJ2-1): GAGVSQSPRYKVTKRGQDVALRCDPISGHVSLYWYRQALGQGPEFLTYFNYEAQQDKSGLPNDRFSAERPEGSISTLTIQRTEQRDSAMYRCASSLDGRVNEQFFGPGTRLTVL.

This clonotype came up a few times. V and J are TRBV5-1 and TRBJ2-1, with D possibly being TRBD1 (6 bases). Trimming removed 4 bases at V and 4 bases at J, with 21 bases between. The germline gives CDR1 SGHRS, CDR2 YFSETQ. This CDR3 region has 17 residues. The CDR3 here is CASSPGVSERGYNEQFF. The CDR3 DNA reads TGCGCCAGCAGCCCCGGGGTAAGCGAAAGGGGGTACAATGAGCAGTTCTTC.

The chain uses TRBV7-2 and TRBJ2-1, with D possibly TRBD2 on 6 matching bases. CDR1 SGHTA and CDR2 FQGNSA come from the germline V gene. The CDR3 spans 15 residues. The V and J ends lost 5 bases and 3 bases respectively, with 14 bases between them. CDR3 DNA sequence: TGTGCCAGCAGCCAAAACCGGCGGGACTACAATGAGCAGTTCTTC. Translating it yields CASSQNRRDYNEQFF.

The gene calls are TRBV5-1 and TRBJ2-2, with D perhaps given as TRBD1 or TRBD2 (5 bases each). Trimming cost V 2 bases and J 7 bases, with 9 bases left between them. The germline V gene encodes CDR1 SGHRS and CDR2 YFSETQ. CDR3 length equals 13 residues. CDR3 nucleotides: TGCGCCAGCAGCTTCCGGGACCTCGGGGAGCTGTTTTTT. This sequence encodes CASSFRDLGELFF. The whole variable domain, remainder taken from reference TRBV5-1 and TRBJ2-2, is KAGVTQTPRYLIKTRGQQVTLSCSPISGHRSVSWYQQTPGQGLQFLFEYFSETQRNKGNFPGRFSGRQFSNSRSEMNVSTLELGDSALYLCASSFRDLGELFFGEGSRLTVL.

The rearrangement joins TRBV20-1 to TRBJ2-5; 10 nucleotides agree with TRBD2. The J call may be mistaken, given a closer DNA end match to TRBJ2-1. The CDR3 has 13 residues. CDR1 and CDR2 from the germline V gene are DFQATT and SNEGSKA (reference sequence). CDR3 protein: CSARLAGAETQFF. The CDR3, as DNA: TGCAGTGCTAGACTAGCGGGAGCAGAGACCCAGTTCTTC.

Ten or more counts support this clonotype. The chain joins TRBV29-1 to TRBJ2-7; D possibly corresponds to TRBD2 (5 bases). Germline CDR1 SQVTM, CDR2 ANQGSEA. The CDR3 totals 13 residues. Trimming took 7 bases from V and 2 from J, leaving 15 bases between them. This chain's CDR3 is CSAYGNAAYEQYF. The CDR3 coding sequence is TGCAGCGCGTACGGGAACGCCGCCTACGAGCAGTACTTC.

This chain uses TRBV24-1 with TRBJ2-1; 8 nucleotides align to TRBD2. J was trimmed by 5 bases and V by 1 base; bases with no gene match: 6. Germline-derived CDR1 and CDR2 are KGHDR and SFDVKD. CDR3 length: 16 amino acids. CDR3 protein: CATSDFAGGTNNEQFF. The CDR3, as DNA: TGTGCCACCAGTGATTTCGCGGGAGGAACGAACAATGAGCAGTTCTTC.

The CDR3 loop reads CAWSVGGWDTQYF. As DNA, the CDR3 is TGTGCCTGGAGTGTAGGGGGATGGGATACGCAGTATTTT. This sequence joins TRBV30 and TRBJ2-3, with D perhaps matching TRBD1 (6 bases). Per germline, CDR1 GTSNPN and CDR2 SVGIG (reference sequence). The CDR3 is 13 amino acids. The ends were cut back, 0 bases at V and 6 bases at J, with 10 bases in the middle.

This clonotype was picked up a small number of times. This chain links TRBV6-5 with TRBJ2-3; D is ambiguous. V lost 6 bases, J lost 11 bases, and 15 bases lay in between. Germline CDR1 reads MNHEY; CDR2 reads SVGAGI. This CDR3 has 12 amino acids. CDR3 DNA sequence: TGTGCCAGCAGCCGTGATACCTGGGAGCAGTATTTT. This sequence encodes CASSRDTWEQYF.

The V gene is TRBV14, the J gene TRBJ2-7; D is undetermined. In germline, CDR1 is SGHDN, CDR2 FVKESK. CDR3 length equals 17 residues. V was shortened by 0 bases and J by 2 bases, with 17 bases between the two germline ends. CDR3 protein: CASSQDSSPLGTYEQYF. In DNA, the CDR3 is TGTGCCAGCAGCCAAGATTCGTCTCCGCTGGGGACCTACGAGCAGTACTTC. Combining the CDR3 with reference TRBV14 and TRBJ2-7 gives the whole variable domain EAGVTQFPSHSVIEKGQTVTLRCDPISGHDNLYWYRRVMGKEIKFLLHFVKESKQDESGMPNNRFLAERTGGTYSTLKVQPAELEDSGVYFCASSQDSSPLGTYEQYFGPGTRLTVT.

The J gene is TRBJ2-1, the V gene TRBV29-1; 7 bases agree with TRBD1. The CDR3 contains 16 residues. Germline V gene lookup returns CDR1 SQVTM and CDR2 ANQGSEA. After removal of 1 base from V and 5 bases from J, the junction contained 11 bases not matched to a gene. The CDR3 DNA reads as TGCAGCGTTGAAGGGGCCTACAGGGGAAGGAACAATGAGCAGTTCTTC. This codes for CSVEGAYRGRNNEQFF.

This clonotype is a singleton in its sample. The rearrangement links TRBV19 to TRBJ2-7, with D possibly TRBD1 on 6 matching bases. V was cut by 4 bases and J by 3 bases, with 10 bases left in between. This CDR3 comprises 13 residues. Germline CDR1 is LNHDA and CDR2 is SQIVND (reference sequence). CDR3 residues: CASSNRDNYEQYF. CDR3 DNA: TGTGCCAGTAGTAACCGGGACAACTACGAGCAGTACTTC.